This T cell receptor beta chain stems from a study of blood T cell repertoires in COVID-19. With 3 bases clipped from V and 9 bases from J, the junction kept 7 bases outside the gene matches. This CDR3 comprises 15 residues. Germline CDR1 reads SGDLS; CDR2 reads YYNGEE. Using immunoSEQ multiplex PCR, the repertoire was profiled, and TCRdb retains in-frame clones only, with some absent. The profile shows 150,000 or so clones, roughly nine tenths of them singletons. Sequencing was performed on peripheral blood. This chain connects TRBV9 to TRBJ2-2; 11 bases line up with TRBD1. This receptor was identified in a man aged 18 to 30 with COVID-19, enrolled during active disease. The CDR3 is CASSARTGGSRELFF. CDR3 DNA: TGTGCCAGCAGCGCCCGGACAGGGGGCTCGAGGGAGCTGTTTTTT.